The sample holds many counts of the clone carrying this T cell receptor delta chain. The amino acid sequence in TCRdb belongs to a much larger clone and departs from this DNA's translation at residue 8, likely a sequencing read error; the sequence shown is translated from the DNA. This record comes from a study of gamma-delta T cells after stem cell transplantation. TCRdb reprocessed the RT-PCR reads using CATT. The profile covers 15,000 to 17,000 delta-chain clones, with about 8.5% appearing a single time and about two thirds taken by the ten largest. This CDR3 comprises 19 residues. Germline values: CDR1 GEAIGNYY, CDR2 EKD. The V end was cut by 0 bases, the J end by 0 bases, with 14 bases between.

The receptor was derived from a human donor. It is not recorded whose cells these are; they may come from a transplant donor. The sequenced material came from gamma-delta T cells. The chain couples TRDV2 to TRDJ3; D ambiguous. As DNA, the CDR3 is TGTGCCTGTGACACCGTCGAGGACTCCAGCTCCTGGGACACCCGACAGATGTTTTTC. Translation gives CACDTVEDSSSWDTRQMFF.